A single sample is the source of the 27 T cell receptor beta chains below, sequenced in a study of shared clonotypes between healthy human individuals. Sequencing was performed with immunoSEQ multiplex PCR; in TCRdb, only in-frame clones are kept and a portion is missing. This table has about 680,000 clones, about 91% appearing once. CD8 cells classed as naive were CD45RO-negative and positively selected for CCR7, excluding terminally differentiated effector memory CD45RA+ cells. Material for sequencing was naive CD8+ T cells sorted from blood. These receptors all stem from a man aged 25 to 40 in good health.

The rearrangement links TRBV5-1 to TRBJ2-7; 9 bases are shared with TRBD2. Trimming removed 7 bases from V and 1 base from J; junction bases left unmatched: 3. CDR1 is SGHRS, CDR2 YFSETQ, per germline. The CDR3 sequence is 13 residues long. CDR3: CASSTSGSYEQYF. In nucleotides, the CDR3 is TGCGCCAGCTCGACTAGCGGATCCTACGAGCAGTACTTC. Full variable domain (rest looked up from reference TRBV5-1 and TRBJ2-7): KAGVTQTPRYLIKTRGQQVTLSCSPISGHRSVSWYQQTPGQGLQFLFEYFSETQRNKGNFPGRFSGRQFSNSRSEMNVSTLELGDSALYLCASSTSGSYEQYFGPGTRLTVT.

This rearrangement joins TRBV7-9 to TRBJ1-3; D gene ambiguous. The V end lost 8 bases, the J end lost 8 bases, and 25 bases lay between the germline ends. Germline values: CDR1 SEHNR, CDR2 FQNEAQ (reference sequence). This CDR3 has 16 residues. CDR3 in amino acids: CASGVTPGGSIDTIYF. CDR3 in DNA: TGTGCCAGCGGAGTCACTCCGGGAGGGAGTATAGACACCATATATTTT.

The genes are TRBV15 and TRBJ2-3; D is possibly TRBD2 (6 bases). The germline V and J ends were trimmed by 5 bases and 2 bases, with 20 bases remaining between them. The CDR3 loop spans 17 amino acids. Germline CDR1 LNHNV, CDR2 YYDKDF (reference sequence). CDR3 DNA: TGTGCCACCAGCTTCCTTGGAGGGACCCAAGTCACAGATACGCAGTATTTT. Translation: CATSFLGGTQVTDTQYF.

This chain joins TRBV7-9 and TRBJ1-1; D possibly corresponds to TRBD1 (6 bases). Trimming took 1 base from V and 6 from J, leaving 6 bases between them. CDR3 length equals 12 residues. Looked up from germline, CDR1 is SEHNR and CDR2 is FQNEAQ (reference sequence). For the CDR3, the DNA is TGTGCCAGCAGCTTAGACAGGGCTGAAGCTTTCTTT. Its translation: CASSLDRAEAFF.

V and J are TRBV6-1 and TRBJ2-1, with D possibly matching TRBD2 (6 bases). The length of the CDR3 is 13 residues. V was shortened by 6 bases and J by 8 bases, with 14 bases between the two germline ends. The V gene's germline CDR1 is MNHNS and CDR2 SASEGT. The CDR3 DNA follows: TGTGCCAGCAGCCCTGCGGGGTTCTATGAGCAGTTCTTC. It translates to CASSPAGFYEQFF.

A few counts support this clone. The chain links TRBV7-9 to TRBJ2-7; possible D gene TRBD2, 6 bases. The ends were cut back, 5 bases at V and 7 bases at J, with 21 bases in the middle. The CDR3 is 15 residues long. Germline lookup yields CDR1 SEHNR and CDR2 FQNEAQ (reference sequence). The CDR3: CASSPLIGGEWEQYF. For the CDR3, the DNA is TGTGCCAGCAGCCCTTTAATCGGGGGTGAGTGGGAGCAGTACTTC.

The chain links TRBV5-1 to TRBJ2-7; 7 nucleotides line up with TRBD2. The CDR3 covers 18 residues. Germline CDR1 and CDR2: SGHRS and YFSETQ. The V and J ends lost 1 base and 3 bases, in that order; junction bases with no gene match: 16. CDR3: CASSLSLAATRDDYEQYF. The DNA of the CDR3 is TGCGCCAGCAGCTTGTCGCTAGCGGCTACGAGAGATGACTACGAGCAGTACTTC.

This chain connects TRBV10-3 to TRBJ2-7; TRBD2 matches at 9 bases. The CDR3 extends over 15 amino acids. J gave up 4 bases and V 3 bases, and 7 bases lay outside the gene matches. Germline lookup yields CDR1 ENHRY and CDR2 SYGVKD. CDR3 sequence reads: CAISDGLAGQYEQYF. The CDR3 nucleotides read TGTGCCATCAGTGATGGGCTAGCGGGACAATACGAGCAGTACTTC.

V and J are TRBV7-9 and TRBJ2-1; D may be TRBD1 (6 bases). Trimming removed 5 bases from V and 7 bases from J, with 21 bases in between. This CDR3 contains 16 residues. Germline CDR1 SEHNR, CDR2 FQNEAQ (reference sequence). CDR3 protein: CASSELQGGIMNEQFF. CDR3 sequence (DNA): TGTGCCAGCAGCGAATTACAGGGTGGGATTATGAATGAGCAGTTCTTC.

The V and J genes are TRBV5-5 and TRBJ2-2; TRBD1 matches 9 bases. V lost 6 bases and J lost 3; bases outside the gene matches: 12. The CDR3 extends over 17 amino acids. Germline V gene data show CDR1 as SGHKS and CDR2 as YYEKEE (reference sequence). The CDR3, as DNA: TGTGCCAGCACCGACACCGGGACAGGGTTGCACACCGGGGAGCTGTTTTTT. As protein: CASTDTGTGLHTGELFF.

The V gene is TRBV12-5, the J gene TRBJ2-7; 7 bases are shared with TRBD1. The trim removed 1 base at V and 6 bases at J, leaving 9 bases unmatched. CDR3 length: 15 residues. Per germline, CDR1 LGHNT and CDR2 FRNRAP. CDR3 sequence: CASGLGDSLVGEQYF. The CDR3 DNA reads TGTGCTAGTGGTTTGGGGGACAGTCTGGTCGGCGAGCAGTACTTC.

The V gene is TRBV28, the J gene TRBJ1-4; D possibly corresponds to TRBD1 (5 bases). Germline CDR1 is MDHEN and CDR2 is SYDVKM. CDR3 length: 15 residues. The ends were cut back, 3 bases at V and 0 bases at J, with 8 bases in the middle. CDR3 residues: CASSFATATNEKLFF. In DNA form, the CDR3 reads TGTGCCAGCAGTTTTGCGACAGCAACTAATGAAAAACTGTTTTTT.

The J gene is TRBJ2-7, the V gene TRBV5-5; TRBD1 matches 10 bases. Germline V lookup: CDR1 SGHKS, CDR2 YYEKEE (reference sequence). This CDR3 has 15 amino acids. J lost 3 bases, V lost 3 bases, and 6 bases had no gene match. The chain's CDR3 is CASSSGTGEFYEQYF. The DNA of the CDR3 is TGTGCCAGCAGCTCCGGGACAGGGGAATTCTACGAGCAGTACTTC.

The gene calls are TRBV7-8 and TRBJ2-1; the D gene could be TRBD1 or TRBD2 (6 bases each). Germline V gene data show CDR1 as SGHVS and CDR2 as FQNEAQ. The CDR3 contains 20 residues. Between the trimmed V and J ends, which lost 5 bases and 4 bases, there was a span of 30 bases. CDR3 loop: CASSDSWSTELRGVYNEQFF. CDR3 DNA sequence: TGTGCCAGCAGCGATTCCTGGTCGACTGAGTTAAGGGGGGTTTACAATGAGCAGTTCTTC. Filled out from reference TRBV7-8 and TRBJ2-1, the complete variable domain reads GAGVSQSPRYKVAKRGQDVALRCDPISGHVSLFWYQQALGQGPEFLTYFQNEAQLDKSGLPSDRFFAERPEGSVSTLKIQRTQQEDSAVYLCASSDSWSTELRGVYNEQFFGPGTRLTVL.

The chain links TRBV27 to TRBJ2-1; 9 positions match TRBD2. There are 13 residues in the CDR3. The V and J ends lost 5 bases and 9 bases, in that order; junction bases with no gene match: 5. Germline-derived CDR1 and CDR2 are MNHEY and SMNVEV (reference sequence). The CDR3 here is CASSPLAGSEQFF. The CDR3 DNA reads TGTGCCAGCAGTCCCCTAGCGGGAAGTGAGCAGTTCTTC.

V is TRBV6-6 and J is TRBJ2-7, with D unclear. Germline assignment: CDR1 MNHNY and CDR2 SVGAGI (reference sequence). Trimming took 6 bases from V and 3 from J, leaving 21 bases between them. The CDR3 loop spans 16 amino acids. CDR3: CASRPRASELNYEQYF. The CDR3 DNA is TGTGCCAGCAGACCTAGAGCCTCAGAATTGAACTACGAGCAGTACTTC.

The CDR3 bases are TGCAGCGTTGAAGATGGGACTAGCGGGAGGTACGAGCAGTACTTC. Protein: CSVEDGTSGRYEQYF. The J gene is TRBJ2-7, the V gene TRBV29-1; 15 bases match TRBD2. The CDR3 is 15 residues long. The V gene end was trimmed by 0 bases and the J gene end by 4 bases; junction bases not matched to a gene: 1. Germline CDR1 is SQVTM and CDR2 is ANQGSEA.

This sequence joins TRBV5-4 and TRBJ2-1; D may be TRBD2 (7 bases). The V and J ends lost 1 base and 1 base respectively, with 18 bases between them. In germline, CDR1 is SGHNT, CDR2 YYREEE (reference sequence). The CDR3 contains 18 residues. The CDR3 sequence is CASSLIPRGPESYNEQFF. CDR3 sequence (DNA): TGTGCCAGCAGCTTGATTCCGCGGGGGCCAGAGTCCTACAATGAGCAGTTCTTC.

The genes are TRBV27 and TRBJ2-3; possibly TRBD1 for D (5 bases). CDR1 MNHEY and CDR2 SMNVEV come from the germline V gene (reference sequence). The V gene lost 1 base and the J gene lost 0 bases, with 17 bases spanning the gap. CDR3 length: 18 residues. The CDR3 here is CASSLFGRDYSSTDTQYF. DNA for the CDR3: TGTGCCAGCAGTTTATTTGGCAGGGATTACTCTAGCACAGATACGCAGTATTTT.

The rearrangement joins TRBV18 to TRBJ2-7, with D perhaps TRBD2 (6 bases). The CDR3 is 15 residues long. The germline V and J ends were trimmed by 3 bases and 1 base, with 13 bases remaining between them. Germline V gene lookup returns CDR1 KGHSH and CDR2 LQKENI. CDR3: CASSPTLGGSYEQYF. DNA for the CDR3: TGTGCCAGCTCACCCACCCTGGGGGGATCCTACGAGCAGTACTTC.

Remarks on this clone: A junction end diverges from the germline sequence, so it may reflect a read error. The rearrangement joins TRBV29-1 to TRBJ2-1, with 7 bases aligning to TRBD1. The CDR3 has 16 amino acids. Germline CDR1 SQVTM, CDR2 ANQGSEA. As DNA, the CDR3 is TGCAGCTTTGAGTTCCCGGAGACAGGGCACTACAATGAGCAGTTCTTC. Translating it yields CSFEFPETGHYNEQFF.

The CDR3 nucleotides are TGTGCCAGCACTCCGGGGCTAGGGCGGGAGCAGTTCTTC. Residues: CASTPGLGREQFF. The rearrangement links TRBV27 to TRBJ2-1; D may be TRBD1 or TRBD2 (5 bases each). Between the trimmed V and J ends, which lost 7 bases and 10 bases, there was a span of 17 bases. The germline V gene encodes CDR1 MNHEY and CDR2 SMNVEV (reference sequence). The CDR3 runs 13 residues.

The chain joins TRBV6-5 to TRBJ2-3, with D possibly matching TRBD1 (6 bases). CDR1 is MNHEY, CDR2 SVGAGI, per germline. Trimming removed 2 bases at V and 1 base at J, with 13 bases between. This CDR3 is 16 amino acids long. For the CDR3, the DNA is TGTGCCAGCAGTTACAACGGCAGGGGAGGCACAGATACGCAGTATTTT. Its protein product is CASSYNGRGGTDTQYF.

V usage is TRBV2 and J usage is TRBJ1-1; unclear D gene. Trimming pared 3 bases from V and 1 base from J, leaving 9 bases between. CDR1 and CDR2 from the germline V gene are SNHLY and FYNNEI. This CDR3 has 14 residues. CDR3 bases: TGTGCCAGCAGTGATTCGATCAAGAACACTGAAGCTTTCTTT. It is translated as CASSDSIKNTEAFF.

The V and J genes are TRBV6-6 and TRBJ1-2; D is undetermined. The CDR3 contains 13 residues. The V end lost 7 bases, the J end lost 10 bases, and 19 bases lay between the germline ends. Germline loops: CDR1 MNHNY, CDR2 SVGAGI (reference sequence). This chain's CDR3 is CASTVDALGSYTF. For the CDR3, the DNA is TGTGCCAGCACCGTGGATGCCCTCGGGTCCTACACCTTC.

This chain uses TRBV7-9 with TRBJ2-5; perhaps TRBD2 as D (5 bases). CDR1 SEHNR and CDR2 FQNEAQ come from the germline V gene (reference sequence). This CDR3 comprises 15 residues. V dropped 3 bases and J dropped 5 bases, with 16 bases sitting between them. CDR3 in DNA: TGTGCCAGCAGCTTCTCCCCGGGGTCTCGTGAGACCCAGTACTTC. It is translated as CASSFSPGSRETQYF.

This chain uses TRBV30 with TRBJ2-2, with TRBD1 as a possible D gene (5 bases). Deletions cut 3 bases from V and 5 bases from J, with 7 bases between. This CDR3 has 12 amino acids. Per germline, CDR1 GTSNPN and CDR2 SVGIG (reference sequence). The CDR3 sequence is CAWRGHTGELFF. In nucleotides, the CDR3 is TGTGCCTGGAGGGGGCATACCGGGGAGCTGTTTTTT.